This entry concerns a single T cell receptor beta chain. No antigen is known for it. These data come from a study of identical twins. General study findings and limits: Abundant beta clonotypes from cord blood had fewer insertions, unlike memory repertoires, which showed none. Models came in too low on out-of-frame TCR alpha sharing in monozygotic twins. Excess twin sharing in beta out-of-frame sequences was weaker.

TCRdb processed the 5' RACE reads anew with MiXCR; each CDR3 protein has one entry. This sample carries approximately 530,000 distinct CDR3 sequences, 20% to 25% of them seen once, and the ten largest clones take around 0.5%. V lost 11 bases and J 1 base, leaving 20 bases between the germline ends. The CDR3 extends over 16 amino acids. Germline values: CDR1 SEHNR, CDR2 FQNEAQ (reference sequence). In addition, the sample was reused for a study of yellow fever vaccine responses in identical twins.

Sequencing was done on a sample of CD4+ T cells sorted from blood. V usage is TRBV7-9 and J usage is TRBJ2-2; possibly TRBD1 or TRBD2 for D (5 bases each). The clonotype originates from a woman aged 18 to 35 in good health. The CDR3 nucleotides read TGTGCCGGCCGCCAACGGGGCGCGGAGAACACCGGGGAGCTGTTTTTT. It codes for CAGRQRGAENTGELFF.